This is a list of T cell receptor beta chains from one sample in a study of neurological immune-mediated disorders. MiXCR, run by TCRdb on the 5' RACE reads, gives a single entry per CDR3 protein. The sample records some 41,000 distinct CDR3 sequences, over 2% being singletons. The sequenced sample was PBMCs. The source of these receptors is a man aged 25-40 years with multiple sclerosis. Both conserved end residues are part of each CDR3. Each record gives: V gene, J gene, D gene, clone size, CDR3 DNA, CDR3 protein. The D gene is left open where the match is weak. A clone size is listed for some rows: how often the clone was seen (once, few, many), or a class if it is expanded.

TRBV6-2/TRBV6-3,TRBJ1-1,NA,many,TGTGCCAGCAGGACAGACAGCACTGAAGCTTTCTTT,CASRTDSTEAFF
TRBV20-1,TRBJ2-1,NA,many,TGCAGTGCTAGAGATGTCAGGGGTTACAATGAGCAGTTCTTC,CSARDVRGYNEQFF
TRBV25-1,TRBJ1-1,NA,many,TGTGCCAGCTCGGGACTGAGCACTGAAGCTTTCTTT,CASSGLSTEAFF
TRBV20-1,TRBJ1-3,NA,many,TGCAGTGCTCCCGGAGTGCCAGACCTCAACGAGGACACCATATATTTT,CSAPGVPDLNEDTIYF
TRBV27,TRBJ2-3,NA,many,TGTGCCAGCAGTTTCCTACCGTGGGGGACTAGCACAGATACGCAGTATTTT,CASSFLPWGTSTDTQYF
TRBV6-5,TRBJ2-7,NA,many,TGTGCCAGCACCCCCCATCGGACCCAGGGGGAGCAGTACTTC,CASTPHRTQGEQYF
TRBV20-1,TRBJ1-5,NA,many,TGCAGTGCTGTTGGGGGGCAAGAGCCCCAGCATTTT,CSAVGGQEPQHF
TRBV5-1,TRBJ2-3,TRBD2,many,TGCGCCAGCAGCTTAGACCGACTAGCGGGAGGCACAGATACGCAGTATTTT,CASSLDRLAGGTDTQYF
TRBV27,TRBJ1-1,NA,many,TGTGCCAGCAGTCCCTGGGTGAACACTGAAGCTTTCTTT,CASSPWVNTEAFF
TRBV12-3/TRBV12-4,TRBJ2-7,TRBD1,many,TGTGCCAGCAGTAAGGACAGGTCCTACGAGCAGTACTTC,CASSKDRSYEQYF
TRBV20-1,TRBJ1-5,NA,many,TGCAGTTTTGGGCAGCCCCAGCATTTT,CSFGQPQHF
TRBV27,TRBJ1-5,TRBD1,many,TGTGCCAGCAGCCTAAGCCGGACAGGTAGCAATCAGCCCCAGCATTTT,CASSLSRTGSNQPQHF
TRBV10-2,TRBJ2-2,NA,many,TGCGCCAGCAATCAAGCAGGGAACACCGGGGAGCTGTTTTTT,CASNQAGNTGELFF
TRBV6-6,TRBJ2-7,NA,many,TGTGCCAGCTCGATCGGGGACTCCTACGAGCAGTACTTC,CASSIGDSYEQYF
TRBV6-5,TRBJ2-1,NA,many,TGTGCCAGCAGAGCCCCCCCGGGTCGGAATGAGCAGTTCTTC,CASRAPPGRNEQFF
TRBV9,TRBJ2-1,TRBD2,many,TGTGCCAGCAGCGTAGCTACTCTTACTACTAGCGGGAGGGCCACTGAGCAGTTCTTC,CASSVATLTTSGRATEQFF
TRBV20-1,TRBJ2-7,TRBD2,many,TGCAGTGCTAGAGCGGTCGCGGGAGGGTCACACGAGCAGTACTTC,CSARAVAGGSHEQYF
TRBV4-1,TRBJ1-1,TRBD1,many,TGCGCCAGCAGCCAAACAGGGGGCGAAGCTTTCTTT,CASSQTGGEAFF
TRBV5-1,TRBJ1-1,TRBD1,many,TGCGCCAGCAGCTTGGGGGGCCTGGACAGGGACACTGAAGCTTTCTTT,CASSLGGLDRDTEAFF
TRBV24-1,TRBJ2-1,NA,many,TGTGCCACCAGTGCCGGAGGCTCCTACAATGAGCAGTTCTTC,CATSAGGSYNEQFF
TRBV4-2,TRBJ2-2,TRBD2,many,TGTGCCAGCAGCCATTCCGGGGGGGCCACCGGGGAGCTGTTTTTT,CASSHSGGATGELFF
TRBV28,TRBJ1-1,NA,many,TGTGCCAGCAGTTCCCCCCTGGGGGGGAGCACTGAAGCTTTCTTT,CASSSPLGGSTEAFF
TRBV12-3/TRBV12-4,TRBJ1-2,NA,many,TGTGCCAGCAGTTTTGTGGGATCTAACTATGGCTACACCTTC,CASSFVGSNYGYTF
TRBV18,TRBJ1-1,TRBD1,many,TGTGCCAGCACAGGGGGAGCGGCCACTGAAGCTTTCTTT,CASTGGAATEAFF
TRBV6-2/TRBV6-3,TRBJ2-7,NA,NA,TGTGCCAGCAGTCGACAAGAGTACGCGCAGTACTTC,CASSRQEYAQYF
TRBV20-1,TRBJ2-2,TRBD1,many,TGCAGTGCTAGTGGACAGGGGGCAGGGACCGGGGAGCTGTTTTTT,CSASGQGAGTGELFF
TRBV20-1,TRBJ1-5,TRBD1,many,TGCAGTGCTAACAGGGGACGCAATCAGCCCCAGCATTTT,CSANRGRNQPQHF
TRBV27,TRBJ2-3,NA,many,TGTGCCAGCAGTTTAACGGCGGGGTTCAATCTGGATACGCAGTATTTT,CASSLTAGFNLDTQYF
TRBV15,TRBJ2-2,NA,many,TGTGCCACCAGAGTCTTCGCGAACACCGGGGAGCTGTTTTTT,CATRVFANTGELFF
TRBV5-1,TRBJ2-7,TRBD1,many,TGCGCCAGCAGCGTGCCGGGACAGGTATCCTACGAGCAGTACTTC,CASSVPGQVSYEQYF
TRBV7-2,TRBJ2-7,TRBD1,many,TGTGCCAGCAGCCCAAGACAGGGAAACGAGCAGTACTTC,CASSPRQGNEQYF
TRBV5-8,TRBJ1-2,NA,NA,TGTGCCAGCAGCTTGGAGGGGAACCCCTATGGCTACACCTTC,CASSLEGNPYGYTF
TRBV5-1,TRBJ2-1,NA,few,TGCGCCAGCAGCTTCCCCGGCAATGAGCAGTTCTTC,CASSFPGNEQFF
TRBV18,TRBJ2-1,TRBD1,many,TGTGCCAGCTCACCCGGGACAGGGGGGTTCTTC,CASSPGTGGFF
TRBV20-1,TRBJ2-7,TRBD1,many,TGCAGTGCTCTCCCCGGGACAGGGCTCTACGAGCAGTACTTC,CSALPGTGLYEQYF
TRBV12-3/TRBV12-4,TRBJ2-1,TRBD2,many,TGTGCCAGCAGCCTGACTAGCTTTGGTAACAATGAGCAGTTCTTC,CASSLTSFGNNEQFF
TRBV7-3,TRBJ2-1,NA,many,TGTGCCAGCAGCCCCACGGACGGAAACAATGAGCAGTTCTTC,CASSPTDGNNEQFF
TRBV7-7,TRBJ2-3,NA,many,TGTGCCAGCAGCCCCGTCGGGTTAAGCACAGATACGCAGTATTTT,CASSPVGLSTDTQYF
TRBV20-1,TRBJ2-7,TRBD2,many,TGCAGTGCTAGTTTGGGCGGGAGGCCCCTTACCTACGAGCAGTACTTC,CSASLGGRPLTYEQYF
TRBV6-6,TRBJ1-1,NA,many,TGTGCCAGCACCAACCGGGCGGTGAACACTGAAGCTTTCTTT,CASTNRAVNTEAFF
TRBV3-1,TRBJ2-2,NA,few,TGTGCCAGCAGCCAAGGCAGGTACCCCGGGGAGCTGTTTTTT,CASSQGRYPGELFF
TRBV20-1,TRBJ2-7,TRBD2,many,TGCAGTGCTAGAGATAGTAAGACTAGCGGGAGTTACGAGCAGTACTTC,CSARDSKTSGSYEQYF
TRBV29-1,TRBJ2-3,NA,NA,TGCAGTGTGCTGGAGACCAAGCCAGATACGCAGTATTTT,CSVLETKPDTQYF
TRBV7-9,TRBJ1-2,NA,many,TGTGCCAGCAGCTCCAGTCGGATGGACTATGGCTACACCTTC,CASSSSRMDYGYTF
TRBV5-1,TRBJ1-4,TRBD1,many,TGCGCCAGCAGCAGGACAGGGGCCGGTGAAAAACTGTTTTTT,CASSRTGAGEKLFF
TRBV29-1,TRBJ1-2,NA,many,TGCAGCGTTTTGTTTGGTAGCTACACCTTC,CSVLFGSYTF
TRBV5-1,TRBJ1-4,TRBD1,many,TGCGCCAGCAGCTTGGAGGACAGGGATGAAAAACTGTTTTTT,CASSLEDRDEKLFF
TRBV12-3/TRBV12-4,TRBJ1-2,NA,many,TGTGCCAGCAGTTTGGGGCCAGGGGTCGGCGGCTACACCTTC,CASSLGPGVGGYTF
TRBV27,TRBJ2-3,TRBD1,many,TGTGCCAGCAGTGCGTCAGGGGGTTCAGATACGCAGTATTTT,CASSASGGSDTQYF
TRBV20-1,TRBJ2-5,TRBD2,many,TGCAGTGCTAGAGAAGCGGGACACCGGACTAGCGGGGGCATGGGGGAGACCCAGTACTTC,CSAREAGHRTSGGMGETQYF
TRBV12-3/TRBV12-4,TRBJ2-6,NA,many,TGTGCCAGCAGTTTTGTGGGGTCTGGGGCCAACGTCCTGACTTTC,CASSFVGSGANVLTF
TRBV20-1,TRBJ2-5,TRBD1,many,TGCAGTGCCCCGACAGGGCACTCATGGGAGACCCAGTACTTC,CSAPTGHSWETQYF
TRBV6-5,TRBJ2-2,NA,many,TGTGCCAGCAGGCTGGGACTCAACGGGGAGCTGTTTTTT,CASRLGLNGELFF